The 29 T cell receptor beta chains below all came from one sample that was sequenced in a study of shared clonotypes between healthy human individuals. The data were produced by immunoSEQ multiplex PCR, yet TCRdb's version contains in-frame clones alone and is incomplete. This table holds about 1 million clones, roughly 75% found once. The sequencing input was memory CD4+ T cells sorted from blood. Indicated subset: CD45RA-negative fraction. These TCRs come from a young man in good health.

The CDR3 bases are TGTGCCAGCAGCCGTGCAGGGTTAGATACGCAGTATTTT. Translated, it gives CASSRAGLDTQYF. V gene TRBV7-3 combines with J gene TRBJ2-3, with a possible D match to TRBD1 (5 bases). V was trimmed by 5 bases and J by 5 bases, leaving 11 bases between them. Germline CDR1 SGHTA, CDR2 FQGTGA. The CDR3 extends over 13 amino acids.

The chain links TRBV10-3 to TRBJ1-4, with D perhaps TRBD1 (6 bases). This CDR3 spans 15 amino acids. Trimming shortened V by 10 bases and J by 13 bases, and 28 bases separated the two germline ends. Germline CDR1 and CDR2: ENHRY and SYGVKD. CDR3 in DNA: TGTGCCACCTCAACGACAGTGGGGGCCCTGGCCTCACTGTTTTTT. This codes for CATSTTVGALASLFF.

The chain is built from TRBV18 and TRBJ1-1; D is unclear. V gave up 4 bases and J gave up 11 bases, with 14 bases separating them. The CDR3 has 12 residues. Germline values: CDR1 KGHSH, CDR2 LQKENI. CDR3 in amino acids: CASSLTESSAFF. CDR3 sequence (DNA): TGTGCCAGCTCACTGACGGAGTCATCTGCTTTCTTT.

V and J are TRBV5-6 and TRBJ1-3; 11 nucleotides agree with TRBD1. The CDR3 runs 16 residues. V lost 0 bases and J lost 4; bases outside the gene matches: 3. Per the germline V gene, CDR1 is SGHDT and CDR2 is YYEEEE. The chain's CDR3 is CASSLEGQGVGNTIYF. CDR3 sequence (DNA): TGTGCCAGCAGCTTGGAGGGACAGGGGGTCGGAAACACCATATATTTT. Using reference TRBV5-6 and TRBJ1-3 for the parts outside the CDR3, the full variable domain is DAGVTQSPTHLIKTRGQQVTLRCSPKSGHDTVSWYQQALGQGPQFIFQYYEEEERQRGNFPDRFSGHQFPNYSSELNVNALLLGDSALYLCASSLEGQGVGNTIYFGEGSWLTVV.

In this sample, this clone turned up a few times. The chain joins TRBV6-5 to TRBJ1-2; D not certain. Per germline, CDR1 MNHEY and CDR2 SVGAGI. Trimming stripped 0 bases from V and 8 bases from J, with 10 bases between. The CDR3 consists of 13 residues. The CDR3 loop reads CASSYSGRPGYTF. As DNA, the CDR3 is TGTGCCAGCAGTTACTCGGGCAGGCCCGGCTACACCTTC.

J is TRBJ2-7 and V is TRBV5-5; 9 nucleotides match TRBD1. The V gene's germline CDR1 is SGHKS and CDR2 YYEKEE (reference sequence). The trim removed 1 base at V and 4 bases at J, leaving 9 bases unmatched. CDR3 size: 16 residues. The CDR3 region has the DNA TGTGCCAGCAGCTTGAGCTACGGGACAGGGATGTACGAGCAGTACTTC. Amino acid sequence: CASSLSYGTGMYEQYF.

CDR3: CASSFATSAFF. CDR3 DNA sequence: TGTGCCAGCAGTTTTGCCACCTCGGCTTTCTTT. The chain employs TRBV6-1 and TRBJ1-1; D is uncertain. There are 11 residues in the CDR3. V was clipped by 5 bases and J by 11 bases, with 12 bases between them. Germline lookup yields CDR1 MNHNS and CDR2 SASEGT.

Turning to this clone: The same CDR3 also results from other DNA sequences found in this sample. The chain recombines TRBV5-1 with TRBJ1-2; unclear D gene. The CDR3 is made up of 14 amino acids. Germline V gives CDR1 SGHRS, CDR2 YFSETQ. The V gene lost 1 base and the J gene lost 4 bases, with 11 bases spanning the gap. The DNA for the CDR3 is TGCGCCAGCAGCTTGTATGCGGACCCCTATGGCTACACCTTC. Its translation: CASSLYADPYGYTF.

This clone was seen only a few times. Other nucleotide sequences in the sample specify the same CDR3. V and J are TRBV30 and TRBJ1-3; D perhaps matches TRBD1 (5 bases). V lost 0 bases, J lost 2 bases, and 11 bases lay in between. The CDR3 spans 15 residues. Germline CDR1 reads GTSNPN; CDR2 reads SVGIG (reference sequence). The CDR3 nucleotides read TGTGCCTGGAGTGTATCGGGGCGCGCTGGAAACACCATATATTTT. It yields the protein CAWSVSGRAGNTIYF.

The chain combines TRBV27 with TRBJ1-6; the match to TRBD1 covers 8 bases. The germline CDR1 and CDR2 sequences are MNHEY and SMNVEV (reference sequence). This CDR3 has 17 amino acids. With V trimmed by 0 bases and J by 7 bases, 8 bases remained unmatched. For the CDR3, the DNA is TGTGCCAGCAGTTTATCCCGATCGACAGGGGCGAATTCACCCCTCCACTTT. As protein: CASSLSRSTGANSPLHF.

Notes on this clone: A read error likely explains this, since a far larger clone differs by one base. V is TRBV7-2 and J is TRBJ1-3; D gene ambiguous. Trimming left V 4 bases short and J 0 bases short, with 7 bases between. Germline CDR1 is SGHTA and CDR2 is FQGNSA. This CDR3 spans 14 amino acids. CDR3 nucleotides: TGTGCCAGCAGCTCGTGGAGCTCTGGAAACACCATATATTTT. It is translated as CASSSWSSGNTIYF.

The genes are TRBV5-6 and TRBJ1-1, with D perhaps matching TRBD1 (5 bases). Per the germline V gene, CDR1 is SGHDT and CDR2 is YYEEEE. CDR3 length equals 14 residues. The V end lost 5 bases, the J end lost 1 base, and 12 bases lay between the germline ends. This CDR3 is CASSPWGWNTEAFF. The CDR3 bases are TGTGCCAGCAGTCCTTGGGGGTGGAACACTGAAGCTTTCTTT.

J is TRBJ2-1 and V is TRBV29-1, with D unclear. Trimming pared 6 bases from V and 10 bases from J, leaving 16 bases between. In germline, CDR1 is SQVTM, CDR2 ANQGSEA. This CDR3 has 12 residues. The CDR3: CSVAPGPGEQFF. DNA of the CDR3: TGCAGCGTGGCTCCGGGCCCCGGGGAGCAGTTCTTC.

The chain has TRBV5-5 and TRBJ1-5, with a possible D match to TRBD1 (5 bases). Looked up from germline, CDR1 is SGHKS and CDR2 is YYEKEE (reference sequence). Trimming stripped 0 bases from V and 6 bases from J, with 13 bases between. This CDR3 contains 15 residues. For the CDR3, the DNA is TGTGCCAGCAGCTTGGATACTGGGGGAGGTCAGCCCCAGCATTTT. Protein product: CASSLDTGGGQPQHF. Together with reference TRBV5-5 and TRBJ1-5, the CDR3 gives the full variable domain: DAGVTQSPTHLIKTRGQQVTLRCSPISGHKSVSWYQQVLGQGPQFIFQYYEKEERGRGNFPDRFSARQFPNYSSELNVNALLLGDSALYLCASSLDTGGGQPQHFGDGTRLSIL.

The chain uses TRBV28 and TRBJ2-7; 9 positions match TRBD1. This CDR3 has 15 amino acids. With V trimmed by 5 bases and J by 2 bases, 7 bases remained unmatched. The germline CDR1 and CDR2 sequences are MDHEN and SYDVKM. CDR3 in amino acids: CASSMGTGFTYEQYF. The CDR3 bases are TGTGCCAGCAGTATGGGGACAGGGTTTACCTACGAGCAGTACTTC.

The gene calls are TRBV1 and TRBJ2-2; the listed D gene, TRBD2, was not tested against the DNA. TRBV1 is noted as a pseudogene. The CDR3 is made up of 18 amino acids. CDR3 DNA sequence: TGCACCAGCAGCCAAGGCCGGGGGCGGGGGAGGAGAACCGGGGAGCTGTTTTTT. Translation gives CTSSQGRGRGRRTGELFF.

This clone was recorded once. The rearrangement links TRBV6-6 to TRBJ1-2; D uncertain. CDR3 length equals 14 residues. Trimming left V 8 bases short and J 2 bases short, with 15 bases between. From germline, CDR1 is MNHNY and CDR2 SVGAGI (reference sequence). CDR3 sequence reads: CASSRSGINYGYTF. DNA of the CDR3: TGTGCCAGCTCAAGATCCGGAATCAACTATGGCTACACCTTC.

The V gene is TRBV30, the J gene TRBJ1-3; unclear D gene. The CDR3 consists of 14 residues. CDR1 is GTSNPN, CDR2 SVGIG, per germline (reference sequence). The V end lost 2 bases, the J end lost 0 bases, and 8 bases lay between the germline ends. The CDR3 reads CAWSQSYSGNTIYF. The CDR3 nucleotides are TGTGCCTGGAGTCAGTCTTACTCTGGAAACACCATATATTTT.

Details on this clone: A read error may produce the germline difference seen at one junction end. The rearrangement joins TRBV19 to TRBJ2-1; D gene uncertain. CDR1 and CDR2 from the germline V gene are LNHDA and SQIVND (reference sequence). The CDR3 is made up of 13 amino acids. In DNA, the CDR3 is TGTGCCACTAGTATGACCAGGTACAATGAGCAGTTCTTC. Its protein is CATSMTRYNEQFF.

This clone was picked up a small number of times. The V gene is TRBV5-1, the J gene TRBJ2-5; no clear D. V lost 6 bases and J 4 bases, leaving 10 bases between the germline ends. Germline CDR1 reads SGHRS; CDR2 reads YFSETQ. The length of the CDR3 is 12 residues. DNA of the CDR3: TGCGCCAGCAAGGTGACGGGAGAGACCCAGTACTTC. This translates into CASKVTGETQYF.

A few counts support this clone. The chain recombines TRBV6-1 with TRBJ1-6; D is unclear. CDR3 length: 12 amino acids. V gave up 8 bases and J gave up 9 bases, with 11 bases separating them. Germline-derived CDR1 and CDR2 are MNHNS and SASEGT. CDR3 bases: TGTGCCAGCTCGAATGGAGCTTCACCCCTCCACTTT. Its protein is CASSNGASPLHF.

V gene TRBV4-3 combines with J gene TRBJ1-1, with 7 nucleotides matching TRBD1. Germline V gene lookup returns CDR1 LGHNA and CDR2 YSLEER. The CDR3 totals 16 residues. The V gene end was trimmed by 4 bases and the J gene end by 5 bases; junction bases not matched to a gene: 13. CDR3 nucleotides: TGCGCCAGCAGCCCGCACGTAGACAGGGATGGAACTGAAGCTTTCTTT. Its translation: CASSPHVDRDGTEAFF.

The V gene is TRBV25-1, the J gene TRBJ2-3, with D hard to call. In germline, CDR1 is MGHDK, CDR2 SYGVNS. Deletions cut 2 bases from V and 0 bases from J, with 9 bases between. CDR3 size: 15 residues. This chain's CDR3 is CASSENRASTDTQYF. Here the CDR3 DNA reads TGTGCCAGCAGTGAAAATCGGGCTAGCACAGATACGCAGTATTTT.

This chain joins TRBV10-3 and TRBJ1-2; D is undetermined. V was pared by 8 bases and J by 3 bases, with 10 bases between. CDR3 length: 12 amino acids. Germline V gene data show CDR1 as ENHRY and CDR2 as SYGVKD. CDR3 residues: CAIGTPDYGYTF. The DNA for the CDR3 is TGTGCCATCGGAACCCCGGACTATGGCTACACCTTC.

V gene TRBV28 combines with J gene TRBJ2-7, with a tentative D call TRBD2 (5 bases). CDR3 length: 14 amino acids. Germline V gene sequence: CDR1 MDHEN, CDR2 SYDVKM. With 2 bases removed from V and 2 bases from J, the gap between germline ends came to 10 bases. The CDR3 loop reads CASSLPDGAYEQYF. CDR3 nucleotide sequence: TGTGCCAGCAGTTTACCCGACGGGGCCTACGAGCAGTACTTC.

The chain uses TRBV11-1 and TRBJ2-7; no clear D gene. V shed 0 bases and J shed 0 bases, with 9 bases lying between them. CDR1 and CDR2 (germline): SGHAT, FQDESV (reference sequence). The CDR3 is 15 residues long. The CDR3 nucleotides read TGTGCCAGCAGCTTAGCGTGGAGTTCCTCCTACGAGCAGTACTTC. Protein: CASSLAWSSSYEQYF.

The rearrangement links TRBV6-5 to TRBJ2-7, with 10 bases that match TRBD1. The ends lost 9 bases at V and 6 bases at J; junction bases unmatched: 14. The CDR3 sequence is 15 residues long. Germline V gene sequence: CDR1 MNHEY, CDR2 SVGAGI. CDR3 coding DNA: TGTGCCAGTCCCGGGACAGGGGCCCCCTTGTGCGAGCAGTACTTC. Encoded protein: CASPGTGAPLCEQYF.

The CDR3 DNA reads TGTGCCAGCAGGGCCGGGACAGGGGATTCACCCCTCCACTTT. This translates into CASRAGTGDSPLHF. This chain joins TRBV2 and TRBJ1-6; 10 bases map to TRBD1. The trim removed 6 bases at V and 8 bases at J, leaving 4 bases unmatched. CDR3 size: 14 residues. CDR1 and CDR2 from the germline V gene are SNHLY and FYNNEI.

Only one count was recorded for this clone. The genes are TRBV10-3 and TRBJ2-3; D gene uncertain. Germline V gene data show CDR1 as ENHRY and CDR2 as SYGVKD. The CDR3 is made up of 12 amino acids. V lost 1 base and J 5 bases, leaving 4 bases between the germline ends. CDR3 residues: CAISELEDTQYF. DNA of the CDR3: TGTGCCATCAGTGAGTTGGAAGATACGCAGTATTTT.